This TCR beta chain was obtained from a study of radiation and T cells in renal cell carcinoma. Study context: Nephrectomy followed 15 Gy stereotactic body radiation by 4 weeks. Study-wide points: Top tumor clonotypes rose in blood 2 weeks post-radiation, then contracted. Without pretreatment biopsies, baseline tumor clonotype presence was undetermined.

Regarding time point: baseline pretreatment blood. This sample's treatment: 15 Gy SBRT to primary tumor, nephrectomy 4 weeks later. Serial blood draws occurred at baseline and 2 and 4 weeks post-SBRT. A word on this clone: The antigen is not known.

Trimming cost V 3 bases and J 6 bases, with 12 bases left between them. Per the germline V gene, CDR1 is SGHNT and CDR2 is YYREEE (reference sequence). There are 13 residues in the CDR3. The protocol was immunoSEQ multiplex PCR, while the TCRdb copy is restricted to in-frame clones and leaves out a portion. The repertoire consists of 150,000 or so clones, with approximately 90% occurring once and the leading ten covering over 3.5%. The chain recombines TRBV5-4 with TRBJ1-1; D is unclear. This receptor was taken from a woman in her 70s with renal cell carcinoma. The source material was blood, sampled from a patient whose treatment included radiotherapy and nephrectomy. The CDR3 loop is CASSSTPTPEAFF. CDR3 in DNA: TGTGCCAGCAGCTCGACACCGACCCCTGAAGCTTTCTTT.